What follows are 8 T cell receptor beta chains derived from one specimen sequenced in a study of beta chain features in type 1 diabetes. These receptors lack a known antigen. Study-level findings and limits: Shortening of TCRB CDR3s, moderate but significant, appeared in all four CD4+ subsets of Type 1 diabetes patients.

Sequenced material consisted of expressed TCRB transcripts (all of the isolated RNA was reverse transcribed). Assay used: immunoSEQ multiplex PCR; TCRdb lists only in-frame clones, some missing. The sample records about 140,000 clones, about 12% being singletons. Sequenced sample: central memory CD4+ T cells from blood. These TCRs come from a man aged 18 to 35 with type 1 diabetes.

This rearrangement joins TRBV5-1 to TRBJ2-1; D perhaps matches TRBD1 (6 bases). Deletions cut 0 bases from V and 5 bases from J, with 12 bases between. The germline V gene encodes CDR1 SGHRS and CDR2 YFSETQ. This CDR3 region has 15 residues. DNA for the CDR3: TGCGCCAGCAGCTTGGTAGGACAGCTTAACAATGAGCAGTTCTTC. As protein: CASSLVGQLNNEQFF.

This clone was counted once. This chain connects TRBV10-3 to TRBJ1-5; D not resolved. The CDR3 is 13 amino acids. The V end was cut by 5 bases, the J end by 8 bases, with 13 bases between. Germline V gene data show CDR1 as ENHRY and CDR2 as SYGVKD. Here the CDR3 reads CAISTSEHEPQHF. The DNA for the CDR3 is TGTGCCATCAGTACCTCGGAACATGAGCCCCAGCATTTT.

DNA of the CDR3: TGTGCCAGCAGCTTGGCCGGGCAGGGAAGTAATGAAAAACTGTTTTTT. It specifies CASSLAGQGSNEKLFF. The chain joins TRBV5-5 to TRBJ1-4, with a weak D call TRBD1 (5 bases). Trimming took 0 bases from V and 4 from J, leaving 13 bases between them. Germline V gene data show CDR1 as SGHKS and CDR2 as YYEKEE (reference sequence). The CDR3 covers 16 residues.

The V and J genes are TRBV30 and TRBJ2-7; weak D call: TRBD2 (6 bases). The ends were cut back, 5 bases at V and 0 bases at J, with 11 bases in the middle. The CDR3 contains 13 residues. CDR1 and CDR2 (germline): GTSNPN, SVGIG (reference sequence). The chain's CDR3 is CAWERVSSYEQYF. In DNA form, the CDR3 reads TGTGCCTGGGAGCGGGTGAGCTCCTACGAGCAGTACTTC.

The J gene is TRBJ1-6, the V gene TRBV7-3; D gene uncertain. Germline values: CDR1 SGHTA, CDR2 FQGTGA. This CDR3 region has 13 residues. V dropped 3 bases and J dropped 8 bases, with 8 bases sitting between them. CDR3 nucleotides: TGTGCCAGCAGCTTCGAGACTTATTCACCCCTCCACTTT. It specifies CASSFETYSPLHF.

Only one count was recorded for this clone. The rearrangement links TRBV7-6 to TRBJ2-1; D assignment may be TRBD1 or TRBD2 (6 bases each). Deletions cut 0 bases from V and 5 bases from J, with 17 bases between. Germline V lookup: CDR1 SGHVS, CDR2 FNYEAQ. The CDR3 length is 17 residues. The CDR3 here is CASSLAEGQRGNNEQFF. In DNA, the CDR3 is TGTGCCAGCAGCTTAGCGGAGGGACAACGAGGGAACAATGAGCAGTTCTTC.

This clone was picked up a small number of times. The chain is built from TRBV4-2 and TRBJ1-5, with D possibly matching TRBD1 (6 bases). The germline V gene encodes CDR1 LGHNA and CDR2 YNFKEQ. This CDR3 is built from 16 residues. Trimming shortened V by 3 bases and J by 1 base, and 13 bases separated the two germline ends. The CDR3 region has the DNA TGTGCCAGCAGCCAGGTACAGGGTTGGAGCAATCAGCCCCAGCATTTT. Its protein product is CASSQVQGWSNQPQHF.

The J gene is TRBJ1-6, the V gene TRBV30; no definite D call. The V end was cut by 7 bases, the J end by 7 bases, with 8 bases between. Germline V gives CDR1 GTSNPN, CDR2 SVGIG (reference sequence). This CDR3 is 11 amino acids long. Here the CDR3 reads CAYGPNSPLHF. The DNA of the CDR3 is TGTGCCTACGGACCCAATTCACCCCTCCACTTT.